The T cell receptor beta chain described here comes from a study of CD8 T cells in ankylosing spondylitis. Worth noting for this clonotype: The antigen is not known.

The V and J ends lost 5 bases and 3 bases respectively, with 18 bases between them. CDR3 size: 16 residues. Each CDR3 protein gets one entry after TCRdb re-called the 5' RACE reads with MiXCR. The table lists fewer than 750,000 distinct CDR3 sequences, over 15% of them singletons. Study outcomes and limitations: Prior literature has documented some motif variants in synovial fluid and blood from reactive arthritis. What seemed typical of ankylosing spondylitis blood was a TCR beta motif built from 7 or 8 highly homologous variants. Peripheral blood held disease-linked clones only at relatively low frequency, and these were CD8+. Disease-associated clones were reportedly significantly overrepresented in matched ankylosing spondylitis synovial fluid.

This sequence joins TRBV12-3 or TRBV12-4 and TRBJ2-3; tentatively, D is TRBD2 (7 bases). Sequences were obtained from blood, either unsorted or a sorted T cell fraction (not recorded which). The sequence came from a male donor with ankylosing spondylitis. CDR3 sequence: CASSPGGSGVTDTQYF. The DNA of the CDR3 is TGTGCCAGCAGTCCGGGGGGCTCGGGTGTGACAGATACGCAGTATTTT.